These 25 T cell receptor beta chains originate from one sample sequenced in a study of Graves' ophthalmopathy and Graves' hyperthyroidism. TCR beta CDR3 amplification used RNA transcripts. An initial RT-PCR round employing HTBI primers preceded a second-round multiplex PCR. One entry per CDR3 protein results from TCRdb running MiXCR on the multiplex PCR reads. This repertoire shows roughly 160,000 distinct CDR3 sequences, roughly 37% found once; its top ten account for roughly 5.8%. Sample: peripheral blood. Receptor source: a woman between 35 and 50 years old with Graves' ophthalmopathy.

Many counts were recorded for this clonotype. The V and J genes are TRBV13 and TRBJ1-1, with 7 bases matching TRBD1. V lost 5 bases to trimming and J lost 1 base; unmatched junction nucleotides: 7. The CDR3 totals 15 residues. The germline V gene has CDR1 PRHDT and CDR2 FYEKMQ (reference sequence). The CDR3 nucleotides read TGTGCCAGCAGCCCGAGGGGACAGAAGAACACTGAAGCTTTCTTT. Residues: CASSPRGQKNTEAFF.

This chain uses TRBV30 with TRBJ1-1; 8 nucleotides align to TRBD1. The J segment lost 4 bases and the V segment lost 5 bases, leaving 9 bases of the junction unmatched. Germline lookup yields CDR1 GTSNPN and CDR2 SVGIG (reference sequence). The CDR3 is 14 amino acids. This chain's CDR3 is CAWRITGGSTEAFF. The CDR3 bases are TGTGCCTGGCGAATCACAGGGGGGAGCACTGAAGCTTTCTTT.

This clonotype was seen many times. An end of the junction differs from the germline gene, which may be a read error. The rearrangement joins TRBV19 to TRBJ1-5, with a weak D call TRBD1 (6 bases). The CDR3 loop spans 15 amino acids. Germline V CDR1 and CDR2: LNHDA, SQIVND (reference sequence). The chain's CDR3 is CASGIGRGRNQPQHF. CDR3 in DNA: TGTGCCAGTGGTATTGGAAGGGGGAGGAATCAGCCCCAGCATTTT.

V gene TRBV12-3 or TRBV12-4 combines with J gene TRBJ2-7; 15 positions agree with TRBD2. The V and J ends lost 5 bases and 4 bases, in that order; junction bases with no gene match: 6. The length of the CDR3 is 16 residues. The CDR3 reads CASSTRGTSGRYEQYF. The CDR3 DNA follows: TGTGCCAGCAGTACCAGAGGGACTAGCGGGAGGTACGAGCAGTACTTC.

V and J are TRBV20-1 and TRBJ1-1; D gene ambiguous. V was clipped by 6 bases and J by 2 bases, with 13 bases between them. This CDR3 has 13 residues. The V gene's germline CDR1 is DFQATT and CDR2 SNEGSKA (reference sequence). CDR3 residues: CSAPRTSNTEAFF. For the CDR3, the DNA is TGCAGTGCCCCCCGGACTAGCAACACTGAAGCTTTCTTT.

This chain connects TRBV6-2 or TRBV6-3 to TRBJ2-2; D is unresolved. V lost 8 bases to trimming and J lost 5 bases, with 6 bases between them. CDR1 and CDR2 (germline): MNHEY, SVGEGT. The CDR3 is made up of 11 amino acids. For the CDR3, the DNA is TGTGCCAGCTTTTTTACCGGGGAGCTGTTTTTT. It is translated as CASFFTGELFF.

This chain connects TRBV4-2 to TRBJ1-1, with D perhaps matching TRBD1 (5 bases). The CDR3 has 15 residues. Trimming shortened V by 2 bases and J by 1 base, and 11 bases separated the two germline ends. CDR1 is LGHNA and CDR2 is YNFKEQ in the germline V gene. The CDR3 reads CASSQPGHKNTEAFF. The DNA for the CDR3 is TGTGCCAGCAGCCAACCTGGACATAAGAACACTGAAGCTTTCTTT.

This clonotype was detected many times. The rearrangement links TRBV27 to TRBJ2-7; D is uncertain. The CDR3 consists of 14 residues. V was shortened by 3 bases and J by 4 bases, with 13 bases between the two germline ends. Germline lookup yields CDR1 MNHEY and CDR2 SMNVEV (reference sequence). This CDR3 is CASSLYLNKYEQYF. CDR3 sequence (DNA): TGTGCCAGCAGTTTGTACCTGAACAAATACGAGCAGTACTTC.

This clonotype was counted ten times or more. This sequence joins TRBV2 and TRBJ2-7; no clear D gene. Germline V gene sequence: CDR1 SNHLY, CDR2 FYNNEI. The CDR3 has 11 residues. The V end lost 5 bases, the J end lost 5 bases, and 7 bases lay between the germline ends. The CDR3 protein is CASSPKDEQYF. The DNA for the CDR3 is TGTGCCAGCAGTCCCAAGGACGAGCAGTACTTC.

The table lists this clonotype with many counts. The rearrangement uses TRBV4-1 and TRBJ1-1; tentative D call: TRBD1 (5 bases). V dropped 4 bases and J dropped 6 bases, with 21 bases sitting between them. The CDR3 runs 16 residues. Germline V gene data show CDR1 as MGHRA and CDR2 as YSYEKL. In DNA form, the CDR3 reads TGCGCCAGCAGCCCCCGGGACGACTGGGTGGTGGCTGAAGCTTTCTTT. Encoded protein: CASSPRDDWVVAEAFF.

This clonotype showed up many times. CDR3 nucleotide sequence: TGTGCCAGCAGTCCTCAGGGGGCCATTGGTGGCTACACCTTC. Protein: CASSPQGAIGGYTF. This chain connects TRBV27 to TRBJ1-2; 8 nucleotides agree with TRBD1. Germline V CDR1 and CDR2: MNHEY, SMNVEV (reference sequence). This CDR3 is 14 amino acids long. Unmatched junction bases numbered 9, after V lost 5 bases and J lost 7 bases.

Ten or more counts support this clonotype. The chain is built from TRBV7-8 and TRBJ2-7; 7 nucleotides line up with TRBD2. CDR3 length: 15 residues. The V segment lost 5 bases and the J segment 2 bases; nucleotides outside the gene matches: 9. Germline CDR1 is SGHVS and CDR2 is FQNEAQ. Written as DNA, the CDR3 is TGTGCCAGCAGCAATTATACGGGACTAACCTACGAGCAGTACTTC. Its translation is CASSNYTGLTYEQYF.

The sample holds many counts of this clonotype. The chain has TRBV7-3 and TRBJ2-2, with D possibly TRBD1 on 6 matching bases. This CDR3 comprises 16 residues. Trimming shortened V by 5 bases and J by 2 bases, and 15 bases separated the two germline ends. CDR1 is SGHTA, CDR2 FQGTGA, per germline. CDR3 region: CASSATSGTNTGELFF. CDR3 coding DNA: TGTGCCAGCAGCGCTACCTCCGGGACAAACACCGGGGAGCTGTTTTTT. The full variable domain, rest sourced from reference TRBV7-3 and TRBJ2-2, is GAGVSQTPSNKVTEKGKYVELRCDPISGHTALYWYRQSLGQGPEFLIYFQGTGAADDSGLPNDRFFAVRPEGSVSTLKIQRTERGDSAVYLCASSATSGTNTGELFFGEGSRLTVL.

Many counts were recorded for this clonotype. The DNA of the CDR3 is TGTGCCAGTGCTCCGACAGGGCGAGAGACCCAGTACTTC. This gives the protein CASAPTGRETQYF. The chain has TRBV19 and TRBJ2-5; 7 nucleotides line up with TRBD1. V dropped 8 bases and J dropped 4; count of bases not matched to a gene: 7. Germline CDR1 is LNHDA and CDR2 is SQIVND (reference sequence). The CDR3 consists of 13 residues.

This clonotype showed up many times. The CDR3 reads CASRISGGETQYF. CDR3 DNA sequence: TGTGCCAGCAGGATTAGCGGTGGGGAGACCCAGTACTTC. The V call is TRBV6-5, the J call TRBJ2-5; D is perhaps TRBD2 (6 bases). Germline CDR1 is MNHEY and CDR2 is SVGAGI. V was trimmed by 6 bases and J by 5 bases, leaving 13 bases between them. The CDR3 extends over 13 amino acids.

The CDR3 loop is CASSTQTQNTEAFF. The CDR3 DNA sequence: TGTGCCAGCAGTACACAAACCCAGAACACTGAAGCTTTCTTT. The chain uses TRBV6-2 or TRBV6-3 and TRBJ1-1; D remains unclear. The V gene's germline CDR1 is MNHEY and CDR2 SVGEGT. Between the trimmed V and J ends, which lost 5 bases and 1 base, there was a span of 11 bases. This CDR3 spans 14 amino acids.

This clonotype was observed many times. The CDR3, as DNA: TGTGCCAGCTCACCAGAAGGGGGCTGGGAGGAGACCCAGTACTTC. Translating gives CASSPEGGWEETQYF. The chain has TRBV18 and TRBJ2-5; 7 nucleotides match TRBD1. The junction had 8 bases not matched to a gene; V was cut back by 2 bases and J by 5 bases. CDR1 is KGHSH, CDR2 LQKENI, per germline. The CDR3 loop spans 15 amino acids. Looking up the rest from reference TRBV18 and TRBJ2-5 gives the full variable domain: NAGVMQNPRHLVRRRGQEARLRCSPMKGHSHVYWYRQLPEEGLKFMVYLQKENIIDESGMPKERFSAEFPKEGPSILRIQQVVRGDSAAYFCASSPEGGWEETQYFGPGTRLLVL.

The chain couples TRBV10-3 to TRBJ2-5; 9 bases match TRBD1. The CDR3 is made up of 19 amino acids. In germline, CDR1 is ENHRY, CDR2 SYGVKD. The V and J ends lost 10 bases and 4 bases, in that order; junction bases with no gene match: 25. This chain's CDR3 is CATRNRPGGVRTGVETQYF. The CDR3 nucleotides are TGTGCCACCAGGAATCGGCCCGGTGGAGTCCGGACAGGGGTAGAGACCCAGTACTTC.

The table lists this clonotype with a count of one. J is TRBJ2-7 and V is TRBV6-1; TRBD2 matches 12 bases. Germline values: CDR1 MNHNS, CDR2 SASEGT. CDR3 length equals 15 residues. The trim removed 4 bases at V and 9 bases at J, leaving 10 bases unmatched. The CDR3 DNA reads TGTGCCAGCAGTGTCGGACTAGCGGGAACCTACATGCAGTACTTC. It yields the protein CASSVGLAGTYMQYF.

The sample holds many counts of this clonotype. V and J are TRBV28 and TRBJ1-5; no definite D call. Deletions cut 5 bases from V and 0 bases from J, with 14 bases between. Germline values: CDR1 MDHEN, CDR2 SYDVKM. This CDR3 has 16 residues. CDR3 sequence (DNA): TGTGCCAGCAGTCCCAACTTAGGCTATAGCAATCAGCCCCAGCATTTT. This codes for CASSPNLGYSNQPQHF.

The chain uses TRBV27 and TRBJ1-2; D might be TRBD1 (6 bases). From germline, CDR1 is MNHEY and CDR2 SMNVEV (reference sequence). V was shortened by 6 bases and J by 9 bases, with 17 bases between the two germline ends. The CDR3 spans 13 residues. The DNA of the CDR3 is TGTGCCAGCAGACAGCGGGAGGGGGGAAGCTACACCTTC. It specifies CASRQREGGSYTF.

J is TRBJ1-3 and V is TRBV10-3, with no clear D. V lost 10 bases to trimming and J lost 0 bases, with 16 bases between them. Germline lookup yields CDR1 ENHRY and CDR2 SYGVKD. This CDR3 spans 15 amino acids. Here the CDR3 DNA reads TGTGCCACCACGTCCTGGGTTTCCTCTGGAAACACCATATATTTT. This gives the protein CATTSWVSSGNTIYF.

The count of this clonotype is one. This sequence joins TRBV6-1 and TRBJ2-7, with D perhaps matching TRBD1 or TRBD2 (5 bases each). This CDR3 region has 14 residues. The germline CDR1 and CDR2 sequences are MNHNS and SASEGT. Deletions cut 2 bases from V and 5 bases from J, with 13 bases between. The CDR3 DNA sequence: TGTGCCAGCAGTGAAATCGAGGGGTTCGACGAGCAGTACTTC. This encodes CASSEIEGFDEQYF.

The chain couples TRBV20-1 to TRBJ2-6; D not resolved. CDR1 and CDR2 (germline): DFQATT, SNEGSKA (reference sequence). This CDR3 has 16 residues. The CDR3 spells CTPFPRHDSGANVLTF. The CDR3 DNA is TGCACCCCCTTCCCGAGACATGACTCTGGGGCCAACGTCCTGACTTTC.

This clonotype was counted many times. The chain is built from TRBV6-2 or TRBV6-3 and TRBJ2-7; TRBD2 aligns across 11 bases. The CDR3 is 15 amino acids. Germline CDR1 reads MNHEY; CDR2 reads SVGEGT. J was trimmed by 0 bases and V by 5 bases; bases with no gene match: 3. The CDR3 sequence: CASSTGLAGSYEQYF. CDR3 DNA: TGTGCCAGCAGTACTGGACTAGCGGGCTCCTACGAGCAGTACTTC.